This TCR beta chain was identified in a study of T cell repertoires in cytomegalovirus infection. General study findings and limits: Accumulated public TCR beta family frequency recognized individuals carrying CMV together with the relevant HLA. HLA-C-restricted, CMV-specific TCR beta clonotypes were dominant ex vivo.

V dropped 7 bases and J dropped 1 base, with 16 bases sitting between them. Germline-derived CDR1 and CDR2 are SGHVS and FQNEAQ. The CDR3 is 15 residues long. Each CDR3 protein gets one entry after TCRdb re-called the reads with MiXCR. The sample consists of about 680,000 distinct CDR3 sequences, approximately 24% of them appearing once. On this clonotype itself: Its antigen remains unidentified.

The V and J genes are TRBV7-8 and TRBJ1-1; D is ambiguous. The sequence came from a human donor in good health (CMV status not recorded). Some clones in this sample may be carry-over from other donors' samples. The sequencing sample was made of CD8+ T cells from PBMCs. This chain's CDR3 is CASTYFEGSNTEAFF. CDR3 coding DNA: TGTGCCAGCACGTACTTTGAAGGCTCGAACACTGAAGCTTTCTTT.